The rows below give T cell receptor beta chains drawn from one sample of a study of T cells in Graves' hyperthyroidism and ophthalmopathy. TCRdb re-called the multiplex PCR reads with MiXCR, one entry per CDR3 protein. Of about 690,000 distinct CDR3 sequences in the sample, 15% to 20% were seen once. The sequencing input was blood. The receptors come from a middle-aged man with Graves' hyperthyroidism. Both conserved end residues are part of each CDR3.

v_call cdr3_length cdr3_aa
TRBV5-5 15 CASSLALQTQETQYF
TRBV7-2 14 CASSSISGSPEQYF
TRBV2 14 CASKEGQGASEAFF
TRBV4-1 15 CASSQEGREGDEQYF
TRBV11-2 11 CASSDQGTQYF
TRBV11-2 15 CASSLGAGQDYGYTF
TRBV24-1 16 CATSDPLAGGYNEQFF
TRBV19 15 CASSAQGAHYTEAFF
TRBV28 15 CASSLFGQLNQPQHF
TRBV24-1 14 CATSGYRQDQPQHF
TRBV24-1 14 CATSDTGTVQKLFF
TRBV6-5 17 CASSYAPRGLLSDTQYF
TRBV7-9 13 CASRNGPYNEQFF
TRBV7-9 15 CASGAFGGSSYEQYF
TRBV20-1 15 CSAGLAGGRIGEQFF
TRBV5-1 15 CASSTGVGLSYEQYF
TRBV4-1 16 CASSRGLAGVADTQYF
TRBV6-2/TRBV6-3 12 CASSYPQAGYTF
TRBV25-1 14 CASSEWQGEKPQHF
TRBV24-1 17 CATSDAGLAGFTDTQYF
TRBV4-1 15 CASSPMGTGPYEQYF
TRBV5-1 14 CASKNLAPSYEQYF
TRBV20-1 17 CSAPYRIGRKNSYEQYF
TRBV6-1 16 CASRRTGTASSYEQYF
TRBV6-5 16 CASSYRRRANTGELFF
TRBV7-9 16 CASSTRTGGQVLTQYF
TRBV5-1 15 CASSSRQGAVYGYTF
TRBV2 13 CASSEGRRSSYTF
TRBV28 16 CASTTLGGIAGGWVDF